This T cell receptor (beta chain) was sequenced in a study of cytomegalovirus exposure and HLA in healthy donors. These donors, healthy bone marrow donors, were studied. Primers included in the PCR were 60 Vbeta and 13 Jbeta primers. The repertoire was sequenced with immunoSEQ multiplex PCR; TCRdb's copy has only in-frame clones and lacks some. Found here are about 150,000 clones, around 75% of them singletons; the top ten hold more than 6.5%. Sequencing input: PBMCs. The sequence was collected from a man younger than 40 in good health and CMV-seronegative.

This CDR3 is CASSPGDSRYGYTF. For the CDR3, the DNA is TGTGCCAGCAGCCCCGGGGACAGCCGTTATGGCTACACCTTC. The chain couples TRBV5-6 to TRBJ1-2; 7 bases are shared with TRBD1. Germline loops: CDR1 SGHDT, CDR2 YYEEEE. The CDR3 consists of 14 residues. J gave up 5 bases and V 4 bases, and 8 bases lay outside the gene matches.